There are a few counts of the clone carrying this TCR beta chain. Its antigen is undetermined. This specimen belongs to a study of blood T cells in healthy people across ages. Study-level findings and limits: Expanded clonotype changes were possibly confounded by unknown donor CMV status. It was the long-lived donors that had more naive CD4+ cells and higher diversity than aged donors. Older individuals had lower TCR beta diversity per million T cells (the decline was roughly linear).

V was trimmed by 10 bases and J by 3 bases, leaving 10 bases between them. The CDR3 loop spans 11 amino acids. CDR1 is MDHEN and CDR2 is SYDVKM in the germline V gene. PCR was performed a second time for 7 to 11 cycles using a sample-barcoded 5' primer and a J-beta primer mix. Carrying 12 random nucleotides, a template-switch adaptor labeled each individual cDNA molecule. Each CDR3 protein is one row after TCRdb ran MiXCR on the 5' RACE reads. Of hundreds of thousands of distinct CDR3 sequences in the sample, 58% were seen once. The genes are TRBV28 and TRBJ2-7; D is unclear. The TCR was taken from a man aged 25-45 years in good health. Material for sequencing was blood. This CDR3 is CATMINYEQYF. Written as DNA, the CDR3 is TGTGCCACCATGATAAACTACGAGCAGTACTTC.